The rows below give T cell receptor beta chains drawn from one sample of a study of blood T cell repertoires in COVID-19. Only in-frame clones appear in the TCRdb table, and some are missing; sequencing was by immunoSEQ multiplex PCR. The repertoire holds around 210,000 clones, with 70% to 85% as singletons. The source material was peripheral blood. Every receptor here comes from a human donor in a cohort sampled during active COVID-19. Both conserved end residues are part of each CDR3. Each record gives: V gene, D gene, J gene, CDR3 length, clone size, CDR3 protein, CDR3 DNA. D genes are given only for firm matches. Clone size is shown for a subset of rows, as once, few, many or a class of expanded clone.

TRBV5-1	-	TRBJ2-7	15	-	CASSLGLELPYEQYF	TGCGCCAGCAGCCTTGGCCTGGAGCTACCTTACGAGCAGTACTTC
TRBV9	TRBD1	TRBJ1-2	16	-	CASSLGGLTGLHGYTF	TGTGCCAGCAGCTTAGGAGGGTTGACAGGGCTCCATGGCTACACCTTC
TRBV6-4	TRBD2	TRBJ2-1	16	many	CASSHLAGGNYNEQFF	TGTGCCAGCAGTCATCTAGCGGGAGGGAACTACAATGAGCAGTTCTTC
TRBV7-9	-	TRBJ1-1	10	-	CASSSYEAFF	TGTGCCAGCAGCTCCTATGAAGCTTTCTTT
TRBV2	-	TRBJ1-5	14	-	CASSDRVGSQPQHF	TGTGCCAGCAGTGACAGGGTGGGTAGTCAGCCCCAGCATTTT
TRBV5-4	-	TRBJ2-1	12	-	CASSLAGGEQFF	TGTGCCAGCAGCTTGGCAGGTGGAGAGCAGTTCTTC
TRBV6-5	TRBD2	TRBJ2-7	15	-	CASRSPSGSGYEQYF	TGTGCCAGCAGGAGCCCTAGCGGGAGCGGTTACGAGCAGTACTTC
TRBV7-9	TRBD1	TRBJ2-1	15	-	CASSLGQGTGNEQFF	TGTGCCAGCAGCTTGGGGCAGGGGACAGGGAATGAGCAGTTCTTC
TRBV6-6	-	TRBJ2-2	15	-	CASSPFAPGTGELFF	TGTGCCAGCAGCCCTTTCGCCCCGGGCACCGGGGAGCTGTTTTTT
TRBV5-1	TRBD2	TRBJ2-2	17	-	CASSLEAGGPGTGELFF	TGCGCCAGCAGCTTGGAAGCGGGAGGGCCCGGCACCGGGGAGCTGTTTTTT